This T cell receptor beta chain was captured in a study of shared clonotypes between healthy human individuals. The germline V gene encodes CDR1 MDHEN and CDR2 SYDVKM. This CDR3 contains 15 residues. Trimming shortened V by 2 bases and J by 7 bases, and 15 bases separated the two germline ends. The sorted-subset replicate PCRs were given 200 ng DNA, which is some 29,000 T cell genomes. Sequencing used immunoSEQ multiplex PCR; TCRdb keeps in-frame clones, though not all of them. The sample has 1.6 million or so clones; approximately 96% are singletons. The TCR comes from a young man in good health. The chain recombines TRBV28 with TRBJ1-5; D unresolved. Material for sequencing was naive CD4+ T cells sorted from blood. Regarding subset: CD45RA+ positively selected. The CDR3 region has the DNA TGTGCCAGCAGTTTAGACTCTATGGGTCGGCAGCCCCAGCATTTT. Protein: CASSLDSMGRQPQHF.